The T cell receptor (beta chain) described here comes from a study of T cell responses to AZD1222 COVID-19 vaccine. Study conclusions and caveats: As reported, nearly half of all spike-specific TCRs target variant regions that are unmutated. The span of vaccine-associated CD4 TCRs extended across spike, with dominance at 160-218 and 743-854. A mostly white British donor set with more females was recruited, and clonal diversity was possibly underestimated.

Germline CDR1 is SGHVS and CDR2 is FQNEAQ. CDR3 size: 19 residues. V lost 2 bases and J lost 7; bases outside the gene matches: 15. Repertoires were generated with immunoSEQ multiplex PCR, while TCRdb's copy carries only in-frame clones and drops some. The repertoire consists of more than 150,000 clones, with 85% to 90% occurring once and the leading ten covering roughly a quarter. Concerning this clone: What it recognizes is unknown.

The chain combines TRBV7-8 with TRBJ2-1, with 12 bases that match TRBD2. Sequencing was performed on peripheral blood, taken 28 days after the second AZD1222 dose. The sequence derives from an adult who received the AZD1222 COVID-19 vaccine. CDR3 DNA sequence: TGTGCCAGCAGCTTATCTGGGGCTAGCGGGAGGGCCAGGAGGAATGAGCAGTTCTTC. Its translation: CASSLSGASGRARRNEQFF.